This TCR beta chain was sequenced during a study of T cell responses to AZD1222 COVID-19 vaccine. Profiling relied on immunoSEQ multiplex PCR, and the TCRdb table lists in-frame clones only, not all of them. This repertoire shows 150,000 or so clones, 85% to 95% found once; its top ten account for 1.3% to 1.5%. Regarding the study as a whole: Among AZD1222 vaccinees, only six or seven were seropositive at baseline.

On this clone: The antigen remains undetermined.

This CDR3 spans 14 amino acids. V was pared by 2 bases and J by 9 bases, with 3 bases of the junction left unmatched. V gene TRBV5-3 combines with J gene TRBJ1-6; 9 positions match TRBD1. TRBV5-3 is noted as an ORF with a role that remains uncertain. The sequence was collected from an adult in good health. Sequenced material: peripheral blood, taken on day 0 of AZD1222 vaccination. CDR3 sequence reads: CARSFGQGPSPLHF. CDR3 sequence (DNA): TGTGCCAGAAGCTTCGGACAGGGGCCTTCACCCCTCCACTTT.